This T cell receptor beta chain was profiled in a study of regulatory T cells in long-lasting Graves disease. Stated time point: persistent/refractory GD, antithyroid drugs over 5 years with positive TRAb. Preparation of the TCR library used RNA extracted from PBMCs. Turning to this clonotype: The antigen remains undetermined.

Study findings and constraints: Thyroid tissue went unexamined; only peripheral blood was analyzed.

The germline V and J ends were trimmed by 2 bases and 6 bases, with 18 bases remaining between them. Per germline, CDR1 SGHRS and CDR2 YFSETQ. The CDR3 is made up of 15 amino acids. Investigators prepared the TCR beta libraries by applying iRepertoire HTBI primers and Arm-PCR of CDR3 regions. Original processing notes: The samples yielded approximately 62 TRBV and approximately 15 TRBJ segments. TCRdb reprocessed the multiplex PCR reads with MiXCR, giving one entry per CDR3 protein. The V and J calls and clone size are TCRdb's, not the authors'. Among roughly 430,000 distinct CDR3 sequences, 21% were seen once, and the ten largest hold 14%.

Specimen: peripheral blood mononuclear cells (PBMCs), collected when the disease was refractory, from a patient treated with antithyroid drugs. The clonotype was recovered from a female donor with Graves disease. The V call is TRBV5-1, the J call TRBJ2-7; perhaps TRBD1 as D (6 bases). The CDR3 sequence is CASSFRGNSIAEQYF. The CDR3 nucleotides are TGCGCCAGCAGCTTCAGGGGCAACAGCATCGCCGAGCAGTACTTC.